These 27 T cell receptor beta chains were all obtained from the same sample, sequenced in a study of T-cell reconstitution after alpha-beta-depleted transplantation in children (TCRdb year 2016). Libraries came from PCR. Data came from an Illumina HiSeq 2500. Molecular barcoding was employed in the preparation of TCR libraries, with unique molecular identifiers being used to normalize TCRbeta repertoire quantification. TCRdb handled the public reads itself, with Q25 trimming in fastp and clone calling in MiXCR, and kept productive beta chains. Records with the same CDR3 protein are collapsed into one entry carrying the most frequent genes and DNA. In this sample the table shows fewer than 550,000 distinct CDR3 sequences, 11% of which occur a single time. The ten largest clones take up around 15% of the sample. The treatment or condition label here, explained by the study, means: allogeneic hematopoietic cell transplantation with graft depleted of TCRalphabeta T cells and CD19 B cells.

Material: PBMCs, mostly from graft donor cells, obtained 180 days after TCRalphabeta/CD19-depleted stem cell transplant. The receptors were gathered from a female patient aged 2-10 years who had a stem cell transplant for aplastic anemia, so the T cells may come from the graft donor.

The chain is built from TRBV15 and TRBJ2-3; either TRBD1 or TRBD2 may supply D (6 bases each). Germline V gene lookup returns CDR1 LNHNV and CDR2 YYDKDF (reference sequence). Between the trimmed V and J ends, which lost 1 base and 6 bases, there was a span of 14 bases. The CDR3 is 15 amino acids. CDR3 amino acids: CATSRVSGATDTQYF. The CDR3 DNA sequence: TGTGCCACCAGCAGAGTTTCGGGGGCTACGGATACGCAGTATTTT.

As for this clonotype: At one of its ends the junction is not consistent with the germline gene, which may arise from a read error. The CDR3 loop reads CSARDVERAPFDF. The CDR3 region has the DNA TGCAGTGCTAGAGATGTAGAACGGGCGCCTTTCGACTTC. The rearrangement uses TRBV20-1 and TRBJ2-5, with D unclear. The CDR3 spans 13 residues. In germline, CDR1 is DFQATT, CDR2 SNEGSKA (reference sequence).

In this sample, this clonotype turned up a few times. The chain uses TRBV12-3 or TRBV12-4 and TRBJ2-5, with a possible D match to TRBD2 (5 bases). The CDR3 contains 16 residues. Trimming left V 5 bases short and J 7 bases short, with 23 bases between. CDR3 region: CASSVSGLSQLGTQYF. As DNA, the CDR3 is TGTGCCAGCAGTGTATCTGGACTTTCTCAACTGGGGACCCAGTACTTC.

The chain employs TRBV11-1 and TRBJ2-1, with 10 bases aligning to TRBD2. Per the germline V gene, CDR1 is SGHAT and CDR2 is FQDESV (reference sequence). The V and J ends lost 5 bases and 9 bases, in that order; junction bases with no gene match: 22. The CDR3 is made up of 19 amino acids. CDR3 in DNA: TGTGCCAGCAGCCAGATGGAGGGGATCCTAGCGGGAGCTAACGGTGAGCAGTTCTTC. Amino acid sequence: CASSQMEGILAGANGEQFF.

This sequence joins TRBV12-3 or TRBV12-4 and TRBJ1-6; D uncertain. The V and J ends lost 3 bases and 8 bases respectively, with 11 bases between them. The CDR3 is 14 amino acids. The CDR3, as DNA: TGTGCCAGCAGTTTCCGAAGGTGGCATTCACCCCTCCACTTT. This sequence encodes CASSFRRWHSPLHF.

This sequence joins TRBV18 and TRBJ1-5, with 7 bases aligning to TRBD1. CDR1 and CDR2 from the germline V gene are KGHSH and LQKENI. This CDR3 region has 17 residues. Trimming cost V 4 bases and J 1 base; bases outside gene matches: 10. CDR3 DNA sequence: TGTGCCAGCTCACTGCGTGAGGGGGCGGCCAGCAATCAGCCCCAGCATTTT. It encodes CASSLREGAASNQPQHF.

In this sample, this clonotype turned up many times. The CDR3 sequence is CSAHRRGGYEQFF. The CDR3 DNA reads as TGCAGCGCACATCGCCGGGGGGGATACGAGCAGTTCTTC. The chain is built from TRBV29-1 and TRBJ2-1; TRBD2 matches at 8 bases. This CDR3 has 13 amino acids. Germline trimming cut 7 bases from V and 10 bases from J; bases unmatched to any gene: 12. The germline CDR1 and CDR2 sequences are SQVTM and ANQGSEA.

This clonotype was seen at least ten times. The rearrangement uses TRBV2 and TRBJ1-5; D unresolved. Germline CDR1 SNHLY, CDR2 FYNNEI. The CDR3 is 12 residues long. V lost 3 bases to trimming and J lost 10 bases, with 10 bases between them. CDR3 nucleotide sequence: TGTGCCAGCAGTGATGAAGGGCATCCCCAGCATTTT. Encoded protein: CASSDEGHPQHF.

This clonotype was seen ten or more times. The chain carries TRBV29-1 and TRBJ1-2, with D maybe TRBD1 (5 bases). Trimming took off 6 bases at V and 7 bases at J, with 15 bases between the two ends. CDR1 is SQVTM, CDR2 ANQGSEA, per germline. The CDR3 runs 12 residues. CDR3 amino acids: CSVSPGSGGYTF. CDR3 DNA sequence: TGCAGCGTAAGCCCAGGGTCGGGTGGCTACACCTTC.

The chain links TRBV7-3 to TRBJ1-1; 10 bases agree with TRBD1. CDR1 is SGHTA and CDR2 is FQGTGA in the germline V gene. V dropped 0 bases and J dropped 1; count of bases not matched to a gene: 5. The CDR3 sequence is 17 residues long. CDR3 nucleotide sequence: TGTGCCAGCAGCTTAACGAGGACAGGGGGACCGAACACTGAAGCTTTCTTT. It specifies CASSLTRTGGPNTEAFF.

This clonotype was found a few times. The J gene is TRBJ2-1, the V gene TRBV2, with 8 bases identical to TRBD2. Germline assignment: CDR1 SNHLY and CDR2 FYNNEI. This CDR3 is 15 amino acids long. V was pared by 5 bases and J by 6 bases, with 9 bases of the junction left unmatched. The CDR3 DNA follows: TGTGCCAGCAGTCGGACTAGCCGCTTGGCCAATGAGCAGTTCTTC. It is translated as CASSRTSRLANEQFF. The variable domain in full, with the rest retrieved from reference TRBV2 and TRBJ2-1, is EPEVTQTPSHQVTQMGQEVILRCVPISNHLYFYWYRQILGQKVEFLVSFYNNEISEKSEIFDDQFSVERPDGSNFTLKIRSTKLEDSAMYFCASSRTSRLANEQFFGPGTRLTVL.

This clonotype was picked up a small number of times. This sequence joins TRBV6-2 or TRBV6-3 and TRBJ1-2; TRBD1 matches at 8 bases. This CDR3 region has 15 residues. The V segment lost 5 bases and the J segment 3 bases; nucleotides outside the gene matches: 8. CDR1 and CDR2 from the germline V gene are MNHEY and SVGEGT. CDR3 in amino acids: CASSTGQGPDYGYTF. The CDR3 nucleotides read TGTGCCAGCAGTACAGGACAGGGCCCCGACTATGGCTACACCTTC.

The chain recombines TRBV29-1 with TRBJ2-1; 8 bases agree with TRBD2. The CDR3 loop spans 17 amino acids. The J segment lost 2 bases and the V segment lost 4 bases, leaving 13 bases of the junction unmatched. Germline V lookup: CDR1 SQVTM, CDR2 ANQGSEA. CDR3 coding DNA: TGCAGCGTTGGGGCGGGAGGCCTCCCAGGGGCCTACAATGAGCAGTTCTTC. Its translation is CSVGAGGLPGAYNEQFF.

This clonotype was seen a handful of times. This chain links TRBV12-3 or TRBV12-4 with TRBJ2-7; 15 bases line up with TRBD2. Trimming at V came to 3 bases and at J to 9 bases, leaving 9 bases not matched to a gene. This CDR3 spans 16 amino acids. For the CDR3, the DNA is TGTGCCAGCAGTTTTCTACCGGGACTAGCGGGAGGAGGGCAGTACTTC. Protein sequence: CASSFLPGLAGGGQYF.

V usage is TRBV20-1 and J usage is TRBJ2-1; 9 bases line up with TRBD2. The CDR3 is made up of 13 amino acids. The germline gives CDR1 DFQATT, CDR2 SNEGSKA (reference sequence). Germline trimming cut 5 bases from V and 4 bases from J; bases unmatched to any gene: 3. The CDR3 reads CSAFSGRYNEQFF. CDR3 nucleotides: TGCAGTGCTTTTAGCGGGAGATACAATGAGCAGTTCTTC.

Remarks on this clonotype: A single base separates this from a much larger clone, so it may be a read error. This rearrangement joins TRBV19 to TRBJ1-6, with a weak D call TRBD1 (6 bases). The CDR3 covers 15 residues. Germline CDR1 LNHDA, CDR2 SQIVND (reference sequence). V shed 5 bases and J shed 6 bases, with 14 bases lying between them. The CDR3 DNA sequence: TGTGCCAGTAGTGATGACAGGCGGACTAATTCACCCCTCCACTTT. It is translated as CASSDDRRTNSPLHF.

The V call is TRBV20-1, the J call TRBJ2-7, with 10 bases fitting TRBD2. J was trimmed by 7 bases and V by 0 bases; bases with no gene match: 6. The CDR3 has 14 amino acids. Germline lookup yields CDR1 DFQATT and CDR2 SNEGSKA (reference sequence). The chain's CDR3 is CSARDPSGRAEQYF. CDR3 DNA sequence: TGCAGTGCTAGAGACCCCAGCGGGAGGGCAGAGCAGTACTTC.

The rearrangement links TRBV4-2 to TRBJ2-3; 7 nucleotides align to TRBD2. The trim removed 3 bases at V and 1 base at J, leaving 10 bases unmatched. Germline V gene data show CDR1 as LGHNA and CDR2 as YNFKEQ. The CDR3 runs 17 residues. The CDR3: CASSHRRGEARTDTQYF. The CDR3 nucleotides are TGTGCCAGCAGCCACCGCCGGGGGGAAGCCCGCACAGATACGCAGTATTTT.

The chain recombines TRBV4-1 with TRBJ1-5; perhaps TRBD1 as D (6 bases). CDR1 and CDR2 (germline): MGHRA, YSYEKL. Trimming stripped 0 bases from V and 7 bases from J, with 13 bases between. CDR3 size: 15 residues. This CDR3 is CASSQDRGGGQPQHF. CDR3 bases: TGCGCCAGCAGCCAAGATCGGGGGGGCGGGCAGCCCCAGCATTTT.

The chain links TRBV12-3 or TRBV12-4 to TRBJ1-4; possibly TRBD1 for D (5 bases). V dropped 6 bases and J dropped 7 bases, with 15 bases sitting between them. The CDR3 spans 14 residues. CDR3 bases: TGTGCCAGCAGGGGGGGTTGGGCGAGTGAAAAACTGTTTTTT. This translates into CASRGGWASEKLFF.

V and J are TRBV5-1 and TRBJ2-7; weak D call: TRBD2 (6 bases). V was trimmed by 0 bases and J by 2 bases, leaving 9 bases between them. Germline V gives CDR1 SGHRS, CDR2 YFSETQ. The CDR3 runs to 14 residues. This CDR3 reads CASSLGGTPYEQYF. CDR3 bases: TGCGCCAGCAGCTTGGGAGGGACTCCCTACGAGCAGTACTTC.

The chain links TRBV20-1 to TRBJ1-1, with TRBD1 matching 7 bases. The germline V gene encodes CDR1 DFQATT and CDR2 SNEGSKA (reference sequence). V lost 6 bases to trimming and J lost 1 base; unmatched junction nucleotides: 5. The CDR3 has 13 amino acids. The CDR3 DNA sequence: TGCAGTGCCTCAACAGGGGAGAACACTGAAGCTTTCTTT. It specifies CSASTGENTEAFF.

The chain is built from TRBV6-5 and TRBJ2-2; TRBD1 or TRBD2 may be the D gene (6 bases each). Germline CDR1 reads MNHEY; CDR2 reads SVGAGI. V shed 2 bases and J shed 8 bases, with 18 bases lying between them. This CDR3 spans 16 amino acids. The DNA for the CDR3 is TGTGCCAGCAGTTACCCTAGGGGGGCGCGCAGAGGGGAGCTGTTTTTT. Protein: CASSYPRGARRGELFF.

A few counts support this clonotype. The chain links TRBV7-6 to TRBJ2-5; a possible D gene is TRBD2 (5 bases). The CDR3 loop spans 14 amino acids. Trimming removed 3 bases from V and 1 base from J, with 9 bases in between. Germline CDR1 is SGHVS and CDR2 is FNYEAQ. The CDR3 spells CASSFLGLQETQYF. The CDR3 DNA follows: TGTGCCAGCAGCTTCCTAGGACTCCAAGAGACCCAGTACTTC.

The V call is TRBV20-1, the J call TRBJ1-1; 9 bases are a match to TRBD1. Germline values: CDR1 DFQATT, CDR2 SNEGSKA (reference sequence). The CDR3 contains 14 residues. V trimming: 5 bases; J trimming: 1 base; junction bases outside the gene matches: 5. CDR3 sequence reads: CSARPDRGNTEAFF. CDR3 sequence (DNA): TGCAGTGCTCGTCCGGACAGGGGGAACACTGAAGCTTTCTTT.

The genes are TRBV11-2 and TRBJ2-7, with 13 bases fitting TRBD2. Per the germline V gene, CDR1 is SGHAT and CDR2 is FQNNGV. This CDR3 region has 16 residues. Trimming cost V 2 bases and J 4 bases; bases outside gene matches: 5. Here the CDR3 reads CASSLRTSGRVYEQYV. In nucleotides, the CDR3 is TGTGCCAGCAGCTTAAGGACTAGCGGGAGAGTGTACGAGCAGTACGTC.

The rearrangement links TRBV12-3 or TRBV12-4 to TRBJ2-5; the match to TRBD1 covers 7 bases. The length of the CDR3 is 12 residues. J gave up 3 bases and V 6 bases, and 1 base lay outside the gene matches. CDR3 in amino acids: CASSQGEETQYF. In DNA, the CDR3 is TGTGCCAGCAGCCAGGGGGAAGAGACCCAGTACTTC.